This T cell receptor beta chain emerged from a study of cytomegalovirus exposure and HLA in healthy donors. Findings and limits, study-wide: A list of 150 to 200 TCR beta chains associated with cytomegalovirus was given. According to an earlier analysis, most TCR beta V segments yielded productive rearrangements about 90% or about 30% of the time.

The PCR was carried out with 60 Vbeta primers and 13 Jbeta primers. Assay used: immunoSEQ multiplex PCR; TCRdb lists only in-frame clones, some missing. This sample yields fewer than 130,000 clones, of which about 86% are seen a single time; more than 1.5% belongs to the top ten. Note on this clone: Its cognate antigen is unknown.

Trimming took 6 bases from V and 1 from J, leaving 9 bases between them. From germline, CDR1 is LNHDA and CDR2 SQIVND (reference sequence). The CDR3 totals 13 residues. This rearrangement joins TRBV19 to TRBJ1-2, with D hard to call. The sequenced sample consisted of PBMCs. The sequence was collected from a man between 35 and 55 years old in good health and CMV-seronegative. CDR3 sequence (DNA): TGTGCCAGTAGCCCGCAGAATAACTATGGCTACACCTTC. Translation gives CASSPQNNYGYTF.